This entry features one T cell receptor beta chain sequence. As yet, its antigen is unknown. This entry is derived from a study of cytomegalovirus exposure and HLA in healthy donors. It was with 60 Vbeta and 13 Jbeta primers that the PCR ran. Clones were sequenced by immunoSEQ multiplex PCR, and TCRdb holds only the in-frame ones, with some missing. The sample shows 65,000 to 90,000 clones, roughly two thirds of them seen only once. The CDR3 runs to 14 residues. Germline CDR1 and CDR2: GTSNPN and SVGIG (reference sequence). V was shortened by 4 bases and J by 6 bases, with 15 bases between the two germline ends. Study observations and caveats: The productive fraction for most TCR beta V segments was about 87% or about 30% in an earlier analysis. V- and J-gene trimming in TCR beta was tied to a missense DCLRE1C variant by an analysis performed later.

The chain couples TRBV30 to TRBJ2-2; D perhaps matches TRBD2 (6 bases). Input material: PBMCs. This clonotype was obtained from a woman in her forties in good health and CMV-seropositive. In DNA form, the CDR3 reads TGTGCCTGGAATAAGCGGGTGGTTCCCGGGGAGCTGTTTTTT. It specifies CAWNKRVVPGELFF.